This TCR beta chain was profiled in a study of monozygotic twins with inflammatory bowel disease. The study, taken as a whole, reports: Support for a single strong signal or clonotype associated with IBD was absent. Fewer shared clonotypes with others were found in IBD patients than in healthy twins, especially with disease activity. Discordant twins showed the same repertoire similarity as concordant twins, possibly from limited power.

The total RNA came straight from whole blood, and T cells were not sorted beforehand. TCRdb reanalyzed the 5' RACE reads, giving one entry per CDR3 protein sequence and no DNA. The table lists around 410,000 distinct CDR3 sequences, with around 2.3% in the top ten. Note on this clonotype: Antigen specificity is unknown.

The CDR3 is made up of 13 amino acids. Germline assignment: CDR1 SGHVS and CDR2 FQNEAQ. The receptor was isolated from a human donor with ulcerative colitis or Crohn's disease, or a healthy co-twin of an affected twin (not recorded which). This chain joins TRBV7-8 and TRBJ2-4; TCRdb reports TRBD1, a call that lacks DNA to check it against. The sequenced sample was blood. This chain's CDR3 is CASSSRGGNIQYF.